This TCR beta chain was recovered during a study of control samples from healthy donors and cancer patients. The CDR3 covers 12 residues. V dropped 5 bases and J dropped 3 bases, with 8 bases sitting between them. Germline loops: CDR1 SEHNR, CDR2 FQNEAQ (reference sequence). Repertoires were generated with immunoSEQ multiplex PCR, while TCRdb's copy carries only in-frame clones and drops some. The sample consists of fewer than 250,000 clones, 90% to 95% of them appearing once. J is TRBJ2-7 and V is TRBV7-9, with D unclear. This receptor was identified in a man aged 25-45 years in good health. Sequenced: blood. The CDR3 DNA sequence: TGTGCCAGCAGCCCAAGGGACTACGAGCAGTACTTC. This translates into CASSPRDYEQYF.